This T cell receptor beta chain was captured by sequencing in a study of CD8 T cells in ankylosing spondylitis. Germline-derived CDR1 and CDR2 are SGDLS and YYNGEE. The V gene lost 0 bases and the J gene lost 1 base, with 9 bases spanning the gap. This CDR3 has 15 residues. This clonotype was seen many times. Its specificity is unknown. Study outcomes and limitations: Ankylosing spondylitis blood appeared to be characterized by a TCR beta motif of eight highly homologous variants. A CD8+ phenotype characterized the disease-linked clones, which were relatively rare in peripheral blood.

Preparation of TCR beta libraries was done by quantitative 5'-RACE with molecular barcodes. TCRdb re-derived calls from the 5' RACE reads in MiXCR, one entry per CDR3 protein. This table has about 25,000 distinct CDR3 sequences, under 3% appearing once. Sequenced: blood, either unsorted or a sorted T cell fraction (not recorded which). This sequence originates from a female donor with ankylosing spondylitis or in good health (not recorded which). The V call is TRBV9, the J call TRBJ2-3; D may be TRBD2 (6 bases). CDR3 sequence (DNA): TGTGCCAGCAGCGTAGCGGCTAGCGGCACAGATACGCAGTATTTT. It is translated as CASSVAASGTDTQYF.